Below, 24 T cell receptor beta chains from the same sample are listed, as sequenced in a study of response to subunit inactivated influenza vaccine. TCRdb ran MiXCR on the RT-PCR reads and lists one entry per CDR3 protein. Here the sample spans around 320,000 distinct CDR3 sequences, approximately 21% being singletons. The specimen was PBMCs from blood, collected around 22 months after vaccination. The receptor source for this set is a man aged 50 to 69 who received an inactivated influenza vaccine.

The gene calls are TRBV6-2 or TRBV6-3 and TRBJ1-3; D is unclear. Deletions cut 6 bases from V and 4 bases from J, with 13 bases between. The germline V gene encodes CDR1 MNHEY and CDR2 SVGEGT. There are 14 residues in the CDR3. In nucleotides, the CDR3 is TGTGCCAGCAGCGGGCCTTTGTCGGGAAACACCATATATTTT. Translating it yields CASSGPLSGNTIYF.

The chain couples TRBV4-3 to TRBJ2-1, with TRBD2 matching 7 bases. The CDR3 is 19 amino acids. Per germline, CDR1 LGHNA and CDR2 YSLEER. J gave up 0 bases and V 1 base, and 12 bases lay outside the gene matches. The CDR3 DNA is TGCGCCAGCAGCCAAGGTGGAGGGAGCGGGGCCAGCTCCTACAATGAGCAGTTCTTC. It specifies CASSQGGGSGASSYNEQFF.

The rearrangement uses TRBV4-3 and TRBJ2-5, with D possibly being TRBD1 (5 bases). Trimming shortened V by 2 bases and J by 5 bases, and 18 bases separated the two germline ends. Germline-derived CDR1 and CDR2 are LGHNA and YSLEER. The CDR3 covers 16 residues. In DNA form, the CDR3 reads TGCGCCAGCAGCCAATATGGCAGGGTTTTCCATGAGACCCAGTACTTC. Translated: CASSQYGRVFHETQYF.

This clonotype was observed many times. This chain connects TRBV19 to TRBJ1-1; D unresolved. Trimming removed 8 bases at V and 0 bases at J, with 13 bases between. The germline CDR1 and CDR2 sequences are LNHDA and SQIVND (reference sequence). This CDR3 comprises 14 residues. CDR3 nucleotide sequence: TGTGCCAGTCAATCTGGGGAGGTGAACACTGAAGCTTTCTTT. Translated, it gives CASQSGEVNTEAFF. The full variable domain, in which reference TRBV19 and TRBJ1-1 provide the parts outside the CDR3, is DGGITQSPKYLFRKEGQNVTLSCEQNLNHDAMYWYRQDPGQGLRLIYYSQIVNDFQKGDIAEGYSVSREKKESFPLTVTSAQKNPTAFYLCASQSGEVNTEAFFGQGTRLTVV.

The gene calls are TRBV11-2 and TRBJ2-7; 8 positions match TRBD1. V lost 0 bases, J lost 5 bases, and 6 bases stayed unmatched. The CDR3 sequence is 15 residues long. CDR1 and CDR2 (germline): SGHAT, FQNNGV. Here the CDR3 reads CASSLDQAGGHEQYF. CDR3 nucleotides: TGTGCCAGCAGCTTAGATCAGGCAGGGGGCCACGAGCAGTACTTC.

In its sample, this clonotype was seen a few times. As DNA, the CDR3 is TGCGCCAGCAGTGACGGGCCCAATTCACCCCTCCACTTT. It yields the protein CASSDGPNSPLHF. The chain joins TRBV10-2 to TRBJ1-6; no definite D call. Looked up from germline, CDR1 is WSHSY and CDR2 is SAAADI. V lost 3 bases and J lost 7, with 7 bases in between. The CDR3 runs 13 residues.

This clonotype was found many times. V usage is TRBV29-1 and J usage is TRBJ1-2; 9 nucleotides line up with TRBD1. The CDR3 length is 12 residues. The germline V gene has CDR1 SQVTM and CDR2 ANQGSEA. The ends lost 7 bases at V and 4 bases at J; junction bases unmatched: 4. DNA for the CDR3: TGCAGCGCCACGGGACAGGGCTATGGCTACACCTTC. It translates to CSATGQGYGYTF.

A few counts support this clonotype. The gene calls are TRBV28 and TRBJ2-5; D tentatively reads TRBD1 or TRBD2 (5 bases each). The germline V gene encodes CDR1 MDHEN and CDR2 SYDVKM. V was trimmed by 10 bases and J by 1 base, leaving 13 bases between them. The CDR3 contains 13 residues. CDR3 sequence reads: CATDRGTQETQYF. DNA of the CDR3: TGTGCCACCGATCGGGGCACCCAAGAGACCCAGTACTTC.

This clonotype was seen a few times. The chain has TRBV28 and TRBJ1-5, with TRBD1 matching over 10 bases. Germline CDR1 MDHEN, CDR2 SYDVKM. The CDR3 spans 17 residues. V lost 5 bases, J lost 2 bases, and 9 bases stayed unmatched. CDR3 sequence: CASSGIPGQGRNQPQHF. The DNA for the CDR3 is TGTGCCAGCAGTGGGATTCCGGGACAGGGGCGCAATCAGCCCCAGCATTTT.

This clonotype was seen a handful of times. The rearrangement uses TRBV29-1 and TRBJ1-2; weak D call: TRBD1 (6 bases). The V gene lost 7 bases and the J gene lost 6 bases, with 12 bases spanning the gap. The CDR3 length is 11 residues. Germline V lookup: CDR1 SQVTM, CDR2 ANQGSEA. The CDR3 DNA is TGCAGCGCTTTAGGGGGGGATGGCTACACCTTC. Translating it yields CSALGGDGYTF.

This clonotype was detected a few times. CDR3 sequence: CASSYYGTGVEQYF. CDR3 sequence (DNA): TGTGCCAGCAGTTACTACGGGACAGGGGTTGAGCAGTACTTC. The genes are TRBV6-5 and TRBJ2-7; 10 bases map to TRBD1. The CDR3 is 14 residues long. Germline V lookup: CDR1 MNHEY, CDR2 SVGAGI. V shed 1 base and J 7 bases; nucleotides not matched to a gene: 4.

The rearrangement joins TRBV3-1 to TRBJ2-4; D may be TRBD1 or TRBD2 (6 bases each). V lost 1 base, J lost 0 bases, and 10 bases lay in between. The length of the CDR3 is 16 residues. The germline V gene has CDR1 LGHDT and CDR2 YNNKEL (reference sequence). CDR3 nucleotides: TGTGCCAGCAGCCAAGGGGGGCGGGGAGCCAAAAACATTCAGTACTTC. Its translation is CASSQGGRGAKNIQYF.

The sample holds a few counts of this clonotype. This chain joins TRBV3-1 and TRBJ1-5; D ambiguous. Between the trimmed V and J ends, which lost 2 bases and 1 base, there was a span of 9 bases. Germline V gene data show CDR1 as LGHDT and CDR2 as YNNKEL (reference sequence). The CDR3 consists of 15 residues. DNA of the CDR3: TGTGCCAGCAGCCAATTGCCAGGAAGCAATCAGCCCCAGCATTTT. Its protein is CASSQLPGSNQPQHF.

This clonotype was recorded many times. The chain couples TRBV18 to TRBJ1-2, with 10 bases fitting TRBD1. V shed 3 bases and J 1 base; nucleotides not matched to a gene: 5. Germline V gives CDR1 KGHSH, CDR2 LQKENI. This CDR3 contains 16 residues. CDR3 in DNA: TGTGCCAGCTCACCTCTAGGACAGGGGGGTAACTATGGCTACACCTTC. This gives the protein CASSPLGQGGNYGYTF.

This clonotype has a count of ten or more. This chain's CDR3 is CASRPSGAIDQPQHF. CDR3 DNA: TGTGCCAGCAGGCCAAGTGGGGCTATCGATCAGCCCCAGCATTTT. The gene calls are TRBV6-1 and TRBJ1-5; the D gene is possibly TRBD1 (5 bases). V was pared by 6 bases and J by 5 bases, with 17 bases between. This CDR3 has 15 residues. CDR1 MNHNS and CDR2 SASEGT come from the germline V gene.

The genes are TRBV20-1 and TRBJ1-5, with 9 bases matching TRBD1. The CDR3 runs 14 residues. J was trimmed by 7 bases and V by 1 base; bases with no gene match: 5. The V gene's germline CDR1 is DFQATT and CDR2 SNEGSKA (reference sequence). The CDR3 DNA reads TGCAGTGCTAGAGCGGACAGGGGAGACCAGCCCCAGCATTTT. Amino acid sequence: CSARADRGDQPQHF.

This clonotype was seen more than once but under ten times. The rearrangement joins TRBV6-1 to TRBJ2-7; D possibly corresponds to TRBD2 (5 bases). The germline V gene encodes CDR1 MNHNS and CDR2 SASEGT. V was clipped by 6 bases and J by 7 bases, with 22 bases between them. This CDR3 is 15 amino acids long. The DNA for the CDR3 is TGTGCCAGCAGACCGGGGTCCCGGACGGAAGGGGAGCAGTACTTC. The encoded protein is CASRPGSRTEGEQYF.

A few counts support this clonotype. CDR3 coding DNA: TGTGCCAGCAGTTCTCTCGGGGTTAATCAGCCCCAGCATTTT. It encodes CASSSLGVNQPQHF. J is TRBJ1-5 and V is TRBV27, with unresolved D. V gave up 4 bases and J gave up 4 bases, with 11 bases separating them. The CDR3 spans 14 residues. Germline loops: CDR1 MNHEY, CDR2 SMNVEV (reference sequence).

This clonotype has a handful of counts. The chain links TRBV5-4 to TRBJ2-6, with D perhaps matching TRBD1 or TRBD2 (5 bases each). The CDR3 consists of 17 residues. Germline V gives CDR1 SGHNT, CDR2 YYREEE (reference sequence). V gave up 4 bases and J gave up 0 bases, with 14 bases separating them. The CDR3 spells CASSRGETYSGANVLTF. The CDR3 DNA is TGTGCCAGCAGCCGAGGGGAGACATACTCTGGGGCCAACGTCCTGACTTTC.

The CDR3 bases are TGCGCCAGCACCCCGGCCAGGGGGGATACTGAAGCTTTCTTT. This gives the protein CASTPARGDTEAFF. V and J are TRBV5-1 and TRBJ1-1; TRBD1 matches 7 bases. The germline V gene encodes CDR1 SGHRS and CDR2 YFSETQ. V dropped 6 bases and J dropped 5; count of bases not matched to a gene: 10. This CDR3 has 14 residues.

This clonotype appeared a few times. The CDR3 sequence: CASSRLAGGSYNEQFF. The DNA for the CDR3 is TGCGCCAGCAGCCGACTAGCGGGGGGGTCCTACAATGAGCAGTTCTTC. The V and J genes are TRBV4-1 and TRBJ2-1, with 14 bases aligning to TRBD2. V was pared by 4 bases and J by 1 base, with 0 bases of the junction left unmatched. The germline V gene has CDR1 MGHRA and CDR2 YSYEKL. CDR3 length: 16 amino acids.

The gene calls are TRBV18 and TRBJ2-2; no reliable D call. The V end was cut by 2 bases, the J end by 1 base, with 5 bases between. Germline V CDR1 and CDR2: KGHSH, LQKENI. The CDR3 contains 14 residues. The CDR3 sequence: CASSPNRNTGELFF. DNA of the CDR3: TGTGCCAGCTCACCAAACCGGAACACCGGGGAGCTGTTTTTT.

The chain recombines TRBV5-4 with TRBJ1-3; 7 bases agree with TRBD1. This CDR3 spans 13 amino acids. CDR1 is SGHNT, CDR2 YYREEE, per germline (reference sequence). The ends lost 2 bases at V and 7 bases at J; junction bases unmatched: 3. The DNA for the CDR3 is TGTGCCAGCAGCTTACAGGGGTCTAACACCATATATTTT. Protein: CASSLQGSNTIYF.

This chain connects TRBV24-1 to TRBJ1-1; tentatively, D is TRBD1 (5 bases). Trimming pared 5 bases from V and 5 bases from J, leaving 14 bases between. CDR1 and CDR2 from the germline V gene are KGHDR and SFDVKD. The CDR3 spans 14 residues. The CDR3 region has the DNA TGTGCCACCAGTGGAACCGGGGGTCGGACTGAAGCTTTCTTT. It encodes CATSGTGGRTEAFF.